The 4 T cell receptor beta chains listed next were all sequenced from one sample in a study of type 1 regulatory T cells. TCRdb called the reads again in MiXCR, with one record for every CDR3 protein. Among fewer than 75,000 distinct CDR3 sequences listed, around 49% were seen once. Their antigens remain unidentified. The specimen was cultured non-Tr1 T cells, either the whole culture or a sorted T cell fraction (not recorded which). These receptors all stem from a human donor in good health.

The rearrangement uses TRBV12-3 or TRBV12-4 and TRBJ2-7; D is undetermined. Trimming cost V 6 bases and J 5 bases, with 17 bases left between them. CDR3 size: 14 residues. The DNA for the CDR3 is TGTGCCAGCAGCCAAACTCCAAAGGGAAACGAGCAGTACTTC. As protein: CASSQTPKGNEQYF.

The chain employs TRBV4-3 and TRBJ1-5; the D is unclear. This CDR3 has 15 residues. CDR1 LGHNA and CDR2 YSLEER come from the germline V gene. Trimming took off 0 bases at V and 0 bases at J, with 6 bases between the two ends. The chain's CDR3 is CASSQDTLSNQPQHF. DNA for the CDR3: TGCGCCAGCAGCCAAGATACCCTTAGCAATCAGCCCCAGCATTTT.

A remark on this clonotype: Its ends do not fully match the called genes, so a read error is possible. CDR3 bases: TGTCCCAGCAGTTACGAGGGGAGTTCCACAGATACGCAGTATTTT. It is translated as CPSSYEGSSTDTQYF. The chain uses TRBV6-5 and TRBJ2-3; D is tentatively TRBD1 or TRBD2 (5 bases each). CDR3 size: 15 residues. Germline CDR1 and CDR2: MNHEY and SVGAGI.

This chain joins TRBV18 and TRBJ2-7, with D maybe TRBD2 (5 bases). From germline, CDR1 is KGHSH and CDR2 LQKENI. The CDR3 covers 13 residues. Deletions cut 3 bases from V and 6 bases from J, with 12 bases between. CDR3 nucleotide sequence: TGTGCCAGCTCACCTACTAGTAAGGTCGAGCAGTACTTC. Residues: CASSPTSKVEQYF. The variable domain in full, completed from reference TRBV18 and TRBJ2-7, reads NAGVMQNPRHLVRRRGQEARLRCSPMKGHSHVYWYRQLPEEGLKFMVYLQKENIIDESGMPKERFSAEFPKEGPSILRIQQVVRGDSAAYFCASSPTSKVEQYFGPGTRLTVT.